This entry describes one T cell receptor beta chain. This sample stems from a study of T cell repertoires in cytomegalovirus infection. In the study overall: It can be stated that public TCR beta signatures indicated CMV infection as well as a matching HLA type.

CDR1 is SGDLS and CDR2 is YYNGEE in the germline V gene. Trimming shortened V by 3 bases and J by 7 bases, and 16 bases separated the two germline ends. The length of the CDR3 is 15 residues. MiXCR, applied by TCRdb to the reads, yields one record per CDR3 protein. The sample lists over 300,000 distinct CDR3 sequences; roughly 9.5% were seen once. The rearrangement uses TRBV9 and TRBJ2-2; possibly TRBD2 for D (5 bases). Specimen: PBMCs. The receptor was isolated from a human donor in good health (CMV status not recorded). Some clones in this sample may be carry-over from other donors' samples. The CDR3 bases are TGTGCCAGCAGCGCAGGACTGGCTAGGATCGGGGAGCTGTTTTTT. This translates into CASSAGLARIGELFF.